Listed below are T cell receptor beta chains from one sample, sequenced in a study of blood T cell repertoires in COVID-19. TCRdb keeps only in-frame clones here, not all; method: immunoSEQ multiplex PCR. The data show some 310,000 clones, roughly nine tenths seen once. The sequencing input was peripheral blood. The source of these receptors is a woman aged 25 to 39 with COVID-19, enrolled during active disease. CDR3s include the opening cysteine and the closing phenylalanine or tryptophan.

CDR3 length,J gene,V gene,CDR3 protein
12,TRBJ2-5,TRBV6-5,CASSRGGEAQYF
13,TRBJ1-4,TRBV2,CASGADRNEKLFF
13,TRBJ1-2,TRBV12-5,CASGLSGQYGYTF
13,TRBJ2-7,TRBV11-2,CASSLGQFYEQYF
12,TRBJ1-2,TRBV2,CASSTGEKGYTF
15,TRBJ2-3,TRBV7-2,CASSLNTYRADTQYF
14,TRBJ2-3,TRBV25-1,CASSISGSTDTQYF
16,TRBJ2-7,TRBV5-6,CASSFPPGQGPYEQYF
15,TRBJ2-1,TRBV13,CASSTRGSTYNEQFF
15,TRBJ1-2,TRBV5-4,CASSGGGPLDYGYTF